These 2 T cell receptor beta chains originate from one sample sequenced in a study of T-cell reconstitution after alpha-beta-depleted transplantation in children. This sample's TCRbeta library carried unique molecular identifier barcodes. Each CDR3 protein gets one entry after TCRdb re-called the PCR reads with MiXCR. The sample includes roughly 790,000 distinct CDR3 sequences, about 16% of them seen just once. Sequenced material: PBMCs, mostly from graft donor cells, taken 360 days after TCRalphabeta/CD19-depleted stem cell transplant. Receptors were obtained from a male patient younger than 18 who had a stem cell transplant for acute lymphoblastic leukemia, so the T cells may come from the graft donor.

This sequence joins TRBV9 and TRBJ1-4; 8 positions match TRBD1. Unmatched junction bases numbered 6, after V lost 4 bases and J lost 7 bases. Germline CDR1 SGDLS, CDR2 YYNGEE. The CDR3 runs 14 residues. The CDR3 DNA sequence: TGTGCCAGCAGCCCCAGGGGGCGCTTTGAAAAACTGTTTTTT. The encoded protein is CASSPRGRFEKLFF.

The V call is TRBV5-5, the J call TRBJ2-7; 8 positions match TRBD2. The CDR3 runs to 16 residues. The germline CDR1 and CDR2 sequences are SGHKS and YYEKEE (reference sequence). V lost 4 bases and J lost 5; bases outside the gene matches: 14. The CDR3 sequence: CASSPEPGLGSHEQYF. Here the CDR3 DNA reads TGTGCCAGCAGCCCCGAGCCGGGACTAGGATCCCACGAGCAGTACTTC.